This passage covers 25 T cell receptor beta chains from one sample sequenced in a study of blood T cell repertoires in COVID-19. Assay: immunoSEQ multiplex PCR; the TCRdb copy retains only in-frame clones and omits some. The data hold fewer than 350,000 clones, with 88% observed a single time. Input material: peripheral blood. Receptors originate from a man between 18 and 29 years old with active or convalescent COVID-19.

This chain links TRBV11-2 with TRBJ2-3, with TRBD2 as a possible D gene (5 bases). Trimming removed 5 bases from V and 1 base from J, with 25 bases in between. CDR3 size: 19 residues. From germline, CDR1 is SGHAT and CDR2 FQNNGV. Here the CDR3 reads CASSALDAPFGRGTDTQYF. The CDR3 region has the DNA TGTGCCAGCAGCGCCCTGGATGCCCCATTTGGGCGGGGCACAGATACGCAGTATTTT.

The J gene is TRBJ2-6, the V gene TRBV7-9; D remains unclear. Germline CDR1 SEHNR, CDR2 FQNEAQ (reference sequence). Trimming took 5 bases from V and 0 from J, leaving 8 bases between them. The CDR3 is 15 residues long. In nucleotides, the CDR3 is TGTGCCAGCAGCACCAGTACCTCTGGGGCCAACGTCCTGACTTTC. Translated: CASSTSTSGANVLTF.

V usage is TRBV5-6 and J usage is TRBJ2-7, with 8 bases identical to TRBD2. The CDR3 is 16 residues long. Unmatched junction bases numbered 8, after V lost 3 bases and J lost 0 bases. Looked up from germline, CDR1 is SGHDT and CDR2 is YYEEEE. CDR3 bases: TGTGCCAGCAGCTGGGGAGGAGGGACTAGCTCCTACGAGCAGTACTTC. This translates into CASSWGGGTSSYEQYF.

The rearrangement links TRBV23-1 to TRBJ1-4; 9 bases are shared with TRBD1. TRBV23-1 is annotated as an ORF whose role is uncertain. The CDR3 extends over 20 amino acids. Trimming removed 4 bases from V and 6 bases from J; junction bases left unmatched: 21. The CDR3 loop reads CASSLSRAGTGLFWDEKLFF. The DNA of the CDR3 is TGCGCCAGCAGTCTTTCTCGGGCCGGGACAGGGTTATTTTGGGATGAAAAACTGTTTTTT.

The V gene is TRBV4-3, the J gene TRBJ2-7; D may be TRBD2 (5 bases). Per the germline V gene, CDR1 is LGHNA and CDR2 is YSLEER. This CDR3 has 13 amino acids. Trimming took 0 bases from V and 9 from J, leaving 12 bases between them. The CDR3 DNA sequence: TGCGCCAGCAGCCAAGAATTCCGGGAAGGGCAGTACTTC. Translation: CASSQEFREGQYF.

The chain carries TRBV6-2 or TRBV6-3 and TRBJ2-3; 13 nucleotides line up with TRBD2. The CDR3 is 16 amino acids. Per germline, CDR1 MNHEY and CDR2 SVGEGT. Losses at the gene ends were 6 bases for V and 3 bases for J; bases not matched to a gene: 6. The CDR3, as DNA: TGTGCCAGCAGCACGACTAGCGGGGGGTATACAGATACGCAGTATTTT. Its translation: CASSTTSGGYTDTQYF.

The V call is TRBV5-4, the J call TRBJ1-1, with D hard to call. This CDR3 is 15 amino acids long. CDR1 and CDR2 from the germline V gene are SGHNT and YYREEE (reference sequence). Trimming cost V 0 bases and J 2 bases, with 11 bases left between them. The CDR3 sequence: CASSLGSQANTEAFF. CDR3 sequence (DNA): TGTGCCAGCAGCTTGGGTAGTCAGGCAAACACTGAAGCTTTCTTT.

The genes are TRBV5-4 and TRBJ2-7; 10 bases map to TRBD1. CDR3 size: 14 residues. CDR1 and CDR2 from the germline V gene are SGHNT and YYREEE (reference sequence). Losses at the gene ends were 1 base for V and 3 bases for J; bases not matched to a gene: 1. The CDR3 spells CASSLRDRGYEQYF. DNA of the CDR3: TGTGCCAGCAGCTTGAGGGACAGGGGCTACGAGCAGTACTTC.

The chain is built from TRBV21-1 and TRBJ1-5; the D segment call TRBD1 is taken from the table without a DNA check. TRBV21-1 is designated a pseudogene. The CDR3 has 15 residues. The CDR3 spells CASTLGQFVNQPQHF. The CDR3 DNA reads as TGTGCCAGCACCCTGGGGCAGTTCGTCAATCAGCCCCAGCATTTT.

This clone was seen a single time. This sequence joins TRBV6-1 and TRBJ1-2; the D gene is possibly TRBD1 (6 bases). The germline CDR1 and CDR2 sequences are MNHNS and SASEGT. The length of the CDR3 is 13 residues. Trimming removed 3 bases from V and 7 bases from J, with 12 bases in between. CDR3 protein: CASSEGGAGGYTF. The DNA of the CDR3 is TGTGCCAGCAGTGAGGGGGGGGCCGGTGGCTACACCTTC.

The chain has TRBV21-1 and TRBJ2-7; the table calls TRBD2, which could not be checked here. TRBV21-1 is listed as a pseudogene. The CDR3 consists of 15 residues. For the CDR3, the DNA is TGTGCCAGCAGCAAAGGACTGGTTACCTATGACGAGCAGTACTTC. Its protein is CASSKGLVTYDEQYF.

The chain is built from TRBV6-6 and TRBJ2-4; 8 positions match TRBD1. Looked up from germline, CDR1 is MNHNY and CDR2 is SVGAGI (reference sequence). With V trimmed by 5 bases and J by 2 bases, 14 bases remained unmatched. CDR3 length: 18 residues. The chain's CDR3 is CASSPLPDRVGSKNIQYF. The CDR3 nucleotides read TGTGCCAGCAGTCCCCTCCCGGACAGGGTGGGTTCCAAAAACATTCAGTACTTC.

The chain couples TRBV6-2 or TRBV6-3 to TRBJ1-1; TRBD1 might be the D (5 bases). CDR1 is MNHEY and CDR2 is SVGEGT in the germline V gene. The CDR3 is 15 residues long. The germline V and J ends were trimmed by 6 bases and 3 bases, with 17 bases remaining between them. For the CDR3, the DNA is TGTGCCAGCAGCCGAGAGGAGTCGGGGGACACTGAAGCTTTCTTT. Its protein is CASSREESGDTEAFF.

The V call is TRBV7-9, the J call TRBJ1-4; 9 bases match TRBD1. The J segment lost 8 bases and the V segment lost 5 bases, leaving 6 bases of the junction unmatched. Germline values: CDR1 SEHNR, CDR2 FQNEAQ (reference sequence). The CDR3 consists of 14 residues. The CDR3 protein is CASSPGTGKEKLFF. CDR3 sequence (DNA): TGTGCCAGCAGCCCCGGGACAGGGAAAGAAAAACTGTTTTTT. The full variable domain, in which reference TRBV7-9 and TRBJ1-4 provide the parts outside the CDR3, is DTGVSQNPRHKITKRGQNVTFRCDPISEHNRLYWYRQTLGQGPEFLTYFQNEAQLEKSRLLSDRFSAERPKGSFSTLEIQRTEQGDSAMYLCASSPGTGKEKLFFGSGTQLSVL.

This sequence joins TRBV11-2 and TRBJ2-3, with D possibly being TRBD2 (6 bases). This CDR3 comprises 14 residues. The germline CDR1 and CDR2 sequences are SGHAT and FQNNGV. V was cut by 1 base and J by 2 bases, with 7 bases left in between. Here the CDR3 reads CASSLGLDTDTQYF. The DNA of the CDR3 is TGTGCCAGCAGCTTAGGACTAGACACAGATACGCAGTATTTT. Full variable domain (missing parts from reference TRBV11-2 and TRBJ2-3): EAGVAQSPRYKIIEKRQSVAFWCNPISGHATLYWYQQILGQGPKLLIQFQNNGVVDDSQLPKDRFSAERLKGVDSTLKIQPAKLEDSAVYLCASSLGLDTDTQYFGPGTRLTVL.

The V gene is TRBV20-1, the J gene TRBJ2-1; 8 nucleotides line up with TRBD2. Trimming removed 6 bases from V and 8 bases from J; junction bases left unmatched: 3. The CDR3 sequence is 11 residues long. Per germline, CDR1 DFQATT and CDR2 SNEGSKA (reference sequence). Here the CDR3 reads CSARTSHEQFF. CDR3 DNA sequence: TGCAGTGCGAGGACTAGCCATGAGCAGTTCTTC.

This sequence joins TRBV7-4 and TRBJ2-7; 10 bases map to TRBD1. Unmatched junction bases numbered 11, after V lost 7 bases and J lost 5 bases. The CDR3 has 15 amino acids. From germline, CDR1 is SGHVT and CDR2 SQSDAQ. The CDR3 region is CASNQTGTGEDEQYF. Here the CDR3 DNA reads TGTGCCAGCAATCAAACCGGGACAGGGGAAGACGAGCAGTACTTC.

This chain links TRBV9 with TRBJ2-5, with a weak D call TRBD2 (7 bases). V was trimmed by 3 bases and J by 4 bases, leaving 13 bases between them. The CDR3 extends over 14 amino acids. Germline V gene lookup returns CDR1 SGDLS and CDR2 YYNGEE. This CDR3 reads CASSEAGASETQYF. DNA of the CDR3: TGTGCCAGCAGCGAGGCGGGGGCCTCAGAGACCCAGTACTTC. Looking up the rest from reference TRBV9 and TRBJ2-5 gives the full variable domain: DSGVTQTPKHLITATGQRVTLRCSPRSGDLSVYWYQQSLDQGLQFLIQYYNGEERAKGNILERFSAQQFPDLHSELNLSSLELGDSALYFCASSEAGASETQYFGPGTRLLVL.

The genes are TRBV12-3 or TRBV12-4 and TRBJ1-1; no firm D call. The CDR3 sequence is 13 residues long. The ends were cut back, 5 bases at V and 4 bases at J, with 11 bases in the middle. This CDR3 is CASSPNRVTEAFF. The CDR3 nucleotides read TGTGCCAGCAGTCCAAATCGAGTCACTGAAGCTTTCTTT.

The chain employs TRBV29-1 and TRBJ2-1; possible D gene TRBD1, 5 bases. Per the germline V gene, CDR1 is SQVTM and CDR2 is ANQGSEA. Trimming shortened V by 1 base and J by 0 bases, and 16 bases separated the two germline ends. The length of the CDR3 is 17 residues. The CDR3 sequence is CSVEGPRGKSSYNEQFF. Here the CDR3 DNA reads TGCAGCGTTGAAGGACCAAGGGGCAAGAGCTCCTACAATGAGCAGTTCTTC.

Worth noting for this clone: Relative to the germline gene, one junction end is altered; a read error may explain this. The chain links TRBV9 to TRBJ1-3; D remains ambiguous. CDR1 is SGDLS and CDR2 is YYNGEE in the germline V gene. This CDR3 comprises 14 residues. CDR3 in DNA: TGTGCCGGCAGCGCCCGGAGCTCTGGAAACACCATATATTTT. Its protein is CAGSARSSGNTIYF. Combining the CDR3 with reference TRBV9 and TRBJ1-3 gives the whole variable domain DSGVTQTPKHLITATGQRVTLRCSPRSGDLSVYWYQQSLDQGLQFLIQYYNGEERAKGNILERFSAQQFPDLHSELNLSSLELGDSALYFCAGSARSSGNTIYFGEGSWLTVV.

V usage is TRBV19 and J usage is TRBJ1-6; the match to TRBD1 covers 7 bases. Germline CDR1 reads LNHDA; CDR2 reads SQIVND (reference sequence). V was pared by 6 bases and J by 9 bases, with 5 bases of the junction left unmatched. The CDR3 sequence is 13 residues long. The CDR3, as DNA: TGTGCCAGTAGGGCAGGGGGGTTTTCACCCCTCCACTTT. Amino acid sequence: CASRAGGFSPLHF. Using reference TRBV19 and TRBJ1-6 for the parts outside the CDR3, the full variable domain is DGGITQSPKYLFRKEGQNVTLSCEQNLNHDAMYWYRQDPGQGLRLIYYSQIVNDFQKGDIAEGYSVSREKKESFPLTVTSAQKNPTAFYLCASRAGGFSPLHFGNGTRLTVT.

V gene TRBV4-2 combines with J gene TRBJ1-1, with 7 bases aligning to TRBD1. The trim removed 0 bases at V and 4 bases at J, leaving 11 bases unmatched. The CDR3 runs 17 residues. Germline CDR1 is LGHNA and CDR2 is YNFKEQ. DNA for the CDR3: TGTGCCAGCAGCCAAGAGGTACAGGGGACGATGGTCACTGAAGCTTTCTTT. Encoded protein: CASSQEVQGTMVTEAFF.

This clone appeared once. The rearrangement links TRBV13 to TRBJ1-1, with 8 positions matching TRBD1. Germline values: CDR1 PRHDT, CDR2 FYEKMQ (reference sequence). The CDR3 has 14 amino acids. Unmatched junction bases numbered 6, after V lost 5 bases and J lost 4 bases. As DNA, the CDR3 is TGTGCCAGCAGCCCGAGACAGGGGACCACTGAAGCTTTCTTT. Amino acid sequence: CASSPRQGTTEAFF.

The rearrangement uses TRBV4-1 and TRBJ2-2, with D perhaps TRBD2 (5 bases). Trimming removed 3 bases from V and 1 base from J, with 9 bases in between. This CDR3 comprises 15 residues. Germline CDR1 reads MGHRA; CDR2 reads YSYEKL. CDR3 loop: CASSQPSKNTGELFF. CDR3 sequence (DNA): TGCGCCAGCAGCCAGCCTAGCAAGAACACCGGGGAGCTGTTTTTT.